The entry that follows covers one T cell receptor beta chain sequence. Only one count was recorded for this clone. The antigen this receptor binds is unknown. Base qualities are not at hand, and no much larger clone is one base apart. The data are from a study of blood T cell repertoires in COVID-19 (dated by TCRdb to 2018 to 2021). Some background on the complete study: Samples from collaborators originated in the United States, Italy and Spain and spanned both the acute and convalescent phases of COVID-19. A freely available public database, intended as a resource for researchers studying the immune response to SARS-CoV-2, is where the repertoires were released. The sample metadata nearly always contained a de-identified subject ID, COVID-19 status, age in years and sex. Where HLA class I and class II types were available, the types were taken from metadata supplied by the sample provider, not from assay-based typing. Subjects who had been exposed to COVID-19, were actively infected with it, or had recovered from it provided the deeply sampled blood TCRbeta repertoires that made up the dataset. The prospective study material was composed of cDNA or gDNA derived from T cells, B-cell-depleted T cells, or PBMCs. The samples were drawn from the first 160 participants of the ongoing ImmuneRACE study and from under 1,500 subjects provided by 6 global collaborators. General findings and caveats noted by the study authors: How much clinical and demographic metadata was included differed by source and by participant, and the metadata was provided uncurated.

Each collaborating institution followed its own protocols to collect whole blood in K2EDTA tubes. For TCRbeta analysis, collaborators shipped samples in one of three forms: frozen whole blood, isolated PBMCs, or DNA extracted from either of those sample types. Measured from the cysteine to the phenylalanine, the CDR3 is 15 residues long. Left in the record is the CDR3 DNA by itself, 45 bases read in frame from the first base. CDR1 SGHTA and CDR2 FQGNSA are derived from the germline V gene. At the junction V is shortened by 0 bases and J by 3 bases, with 12 bases in between. TCRbeta CDR3 regions were amplified from genomic DNA using the immunoSEQ Assay, a bias-controlled multiplex PCR. As for the authors' bioinformatics: Within the assay, amplification of reference gene primers was used to estimate how many nucleated cells each sample contained. To quantify the absolute abundance of each unique TCRbeta CDR3 rearrangement, sequence reads were collapsed and filtered. For each sample, productive Simpson clonality was calculated as the square root of Simpson's diversity index over productive rearrangements. TCRdb limited this immuneACCESS table to in-frame rearrangements with V and J called. A share of clones is missing; checked studies link under half to unresolved V genes, and the rest is unexplained. V, J and clone size were drawn from that table, and D and trimming were deduced from the DNA. The sample table holds approximately 300,000 clones, of which about 84% were seen once. The ten largest clones represent under 2% of the sample.

The V and J segments used are TRBV7-2 and TRBJ2-7, and the D gene may be TRBD2, 5 bases matching. The specimen sequenced was peripheral blood. This sequence was found in a woman between 50 and 59 years old with acute or convalescent COVID-19. The DNA is as follows: TGTGCCAGCAGCTTAGCGCGAGGGATAGGCTACGAGCAGTACTTC. Its protein product is CASSLARGIGYEQYF.